This TCR beta chain comes out of a study of blood T cells in healthy people across ages. V was trimmed by 2 bases and J by 11 bases, leaving 24 bases between them. CDR3 length: 16 amino acids. Germline CDR1 is MNHEY and CDR2 is SMNVEV (reference sequence). The authors ran a second PCR of about 7 to 12 cycles using a sample-barcoded 5' primer and a J-beta primer mix. TCRdb recomputed calls from the 5' RACE reads with MiXCR, one row per CDR3 protein. The sample yields 1.5 million to 2 million distinct CDR3 sequences, roughly 52% seen once. The sample consisted of blood. This receptor was taken from a woman aged 40 to 50 in good health. V gene TRBV27 combines with J gene TRBJ2-5; D gene ambiguous. The CDR3 loop is CASSLVWRTGRNEQYF. CDR3 coding DNA: TGTGCCAGCAGTTTAGTTTGGAGAACGGGCCGCAATGAGCAGTACTTC.